This T cell receptor (beta chain) was sequenced in a study of blood T cell repertoires in COVID-19. Study at large: Spain, Italy and the United States supplied samples that represented acute and convalescent COVID-19. T cells, B-cell-depleted T cells, or PBMCs supplied cDNA or gDNA.

The V and J ends lost 11 bases and 8 bases respectively, with 16 bases between them. Germline V gene data show CDR1 as MNHEY and CDR2 as SVGEGT. The CDR3 is 13 residues long. The protocol was immunoSEQ multiplex PCR, while the TCRdb copy is restricted to in-frame clones and leaves out a portion. The sample includes 200,000 to 250,000 clones, roughly 90% of them seen just once. Source material: peripheral blood. V usage is TRBV6-2 or TRBV6-3 and J usage is TRBJ2-6; a possible D gene is TRBD2 (5 bases). This TCR derives from a woman aged 55 to 70 with acute or convalescent COVID-19. CDR3 bases: TGTGCCGGCCGTTCCGGAGGTTCCAACGTCCTGACTTTC. This sequence encodes CAGRSGGSNVLTF.